This T cell receptor beta chain was sequenced in a study of neurological immune-mediated disorders. The team produced cDNA through 5'RACE using 10-nucleotide random UMIs. From the 5' RACE reads, TCRdb called clonotypes with MiXCR, one entry per CDR3 protein. The table records tens of thousands of distinct CDR3 sequences, over 5.5% of them present only once. This clonotype was recorded many times. The specimen sequenced was CD4+ T cells from blood. This sequence was found in a woman aged 18-30 years with multiple sclerosis.

Written as DNA, the CDR3 is TGTGCCAGCAGTCAACAGGCGAATGGCTACACCTTC. Residues: CASSQQANGYTF. The chain joins TRBV6-5 to TRBJ1-2; perhaps TRBD1 as D (5 bases). The V gene lost 5 bases and the J gene lost 6 bases, with 10 bases spanning the gap. The CDR3 covers 12 residues. Looked up from germline, CDR1 is MNHEY and CDR2 is SVGAGI.